The 9 T cell receptor beta chains below all came from one sample that was sequenced in a study of blood T cell repertoires in COVID-19. Assay: immunoSEQ multiplex PCR; the TCRdb copy retains only in-frame clones and omits some. The table shows under 200,000 clones, with 80% to 90% occurring only once. Sequences were obtained from peripheral blood. These receptors originate from a woman older than 75 with acute or convalescent COVID-19.

On this clone: Other DNA sequences in the sample encode the same CDR3. The chain has TRBV3-1 (or the pseudogene TRBV3-2) and TRBJ1-6; D ambiguous. Trimming cost V 4 bases and J 1 base, with 8 bases left between them. The CDR3 consists of 15 residues. Germline V gives CDR1 LGHDT, CDR2 YNNKEL (reference sequence). This CDR3 is CASSPTGSYNSPLHF. CDR3 in DNA: TGTGCCAGCAGCCCCACCGGGTCCTATAATTCACCCCTCCACTTT.

This chain uses TRBV6-1 with TRBJ2-5, with a weak D call TRBD2 (6 bases). The V end lost 2 bases, the J end lost 5 bases, and 12 bases lay between the germline ends. Germline V gene sequence: CDR1 MNHNS, CDR2 SASEGT. This CDR3 is built from 14 residues. CDR3 amino acids: CASSEIHLAETQYF. CDR3 DNA sequence: TGTGCCAGCAGTGAAATACACCTAGCGGAGACCCAGTACTTC.

This clone was seen only a few times. The CDR3 nucleotides are TGTGCCAGCTCACGCTTCCGGCAGGATTATTCGGATGAGCAGTTCTTC. It is translated as CASSRFRQDYSDEQFF. This rearrangement joins TRBV18 to TRBJ2-1; D is uncertain. This CDR3 region has 16 residues. Per germline, CDR1 KGHSH and CDR2 LQKENI. The ends were cut back, 4 bases at V and 8 bases at J, with 21 bases in the middle.

Only a few counts were recorded for this clone. V gene TRBV6-2 or TRBV6-3 combines with J gene TRBJ2-1; 8 positions agree with TRBD2. Trimming took 2 bases from V and 4 from J; bases not matched to a gene: 7. This CDR3 is built from 16 residues. CDR1 is MNHEY and CDR2 is SVGEGT in the germline V gene. The CDR3 nucleotides are TGTGCCAGCAGTTACCGTTCTAGCGGGCTTTACAATGAGCAGTTCTTC. Translating gives CASSYRSSGLYNEQFF.

This chain uses TRBV12-3 or TRBV12-4 with TRBJ2-7, with D unclear. Trimming pared 3 bases from V and 3 bases from J, leaving 9 bases between. The CDR3 contains 13 residues. The CDR3 is CASSFQELYEQYF. The CDR3 DNA reads TGTGCCAGCAGTTTCCAGGAACTCTACGAGCAGTACTTC.

This clone turned up a few times. The rearrangement joins TRBV7-2 to TRBJ1-2, with D unresolved. Trimming removed 3 bases from V and 6 bases from J, with 11 bases in between. CDR1 is SGHTA and CDR2 is FQGNSA in the germline V gene. CDR3 length equals 13 residues. The CDR3 loop is CASSFTQNNGYTF. CDR3 coding DNA: TGTGCCAGCAGCTTCACACAGAATAATGGCTACACCTTC.

CDR3 coding DNA: TGTGCCATCAGTAAGGGGGCCGGGACAGGGGTTACAGATACGCAGTATTTT. This translates into CAISKGAGTGVTDTQYF. The rearrangement joins TRBV10-3 to TRBJ2-3; 10 nucleotides agree with TRBD1. CDR3 size: 17 residues. Looked up from germline, CDR1 is ENHRY and CDR2 is SYGVKD. J gave up 3 bases and V 5 bases, and 11 bases lay outside the gene matches.

V is TRBV11-1 and J is TRBJ2-5, with D unresolved. Trimming removed 5 bases at V and 4 bases at J, with 11 bases between. This CDR3 is 13 amino acids long. Germline values: CDR1 SGHAT, CDR2 FQDESV (reference sequence). CDR3 in amino acids: CASSPRTGETQYF. Here the CDR3 DNA reads TGTGCCAGCAGCCCGAGAACCGGAGAGACCCAGTACTTC. The variable domain in full, with the rest retrieved from reference TRBV11-1 and TRBJ2-5, is EAEVAQSPRYKITEKSQAVAFWCDPISGHATLYWYRQILGQGPELLVQFQDESVVDDSQLPKDRFSAERLKGVDSTLKIQPAELGDSAMYLCASSPRTGETQYFGPGTRLLVL.

The chain joins TRBV5-4 to TRBJ2-5, with 9 bases fitting TRBD2. Per the germline V gene, CDR1 is SGHNT and CDR2 is YYREEE (reference sequence). The J segment lost 5 bases and the V segment lost 7 bases, leaving 15 bases of the junction unmatched. This CDR3 spans 16 amino acids. As DNA, the CDR3 is TGTGCCAGCGCCCCGTGGGTAGCGGGAGCGGGGGAGACCCAGTACTTC. Translated: CASAPWVAGAGETQYF.